The 28 T cell receptor beta chains presented below share a single source sample, sequenced in a study of cytomegalovirus exposure and HLA in healthy donors. Repertoires were generated with immunoSEQ multiplex PCR, while TCRdb's copy carries only in-frame clones and drops some. The repertoire holds some 310,000 clones, with nearly 90% as singletons. The sequenced sample consisted of PBMCs. These receptors were collected from a man aged 25-45 years in good health and CMV-seronegative.

This clone was counted a few times. The chain is built from TRBV4-2 and TRBJ2-7, with D perhaps matching TRBD2 (5 bases). V shed 3 bases and J shed 2 bases, with 14 bases lying between them. Germline V gene lookup returns CDR1 LGHNA and CDR2 YNFKEQ. The CDR3 is 15 amino acids. As DNA, the CDR3 is TGTGCCAGCAGCCATCAGGACTCCGGGGCCTACGAGCAGTACTTC. This translates into CASSHQDSGAYEQYF.

The V gene is TRBV2, the J gene TRBJ2-1; 8 bases align to TRBD1. The CDR3 spans 13 residues. Losses at the gene ends were 4 bases for V and 9 bases for J; bases not matched to a gene: 5. Germline V lookup: CDR1 SNHLY, CDR2 FYNNEI. CDR3 nucleotide sequence: TGTGCCAGCAGTGTTCAGGGGGCGACTGAGCAGTTCTTC. This gives the protein CASSVQGATEQFF.

The chain couples TRBV6-6 to TRBJ2-5; D might be TRBD1 (5 bases). The length of the CDR3 is 12 residues. CDR1 and CDR2 (germline): MNHNY, SVGAGI (reference sequence). The V end lost 7 bases, the J end lost 0 bases, and 6 bases lay between the germline ends. The CDR3 protein is CASKGYQETQYF. The CDR3 coding sequence is TGTGCCAGCAAGGGGTACCAAGAGACCCAGTACTTC.

This chain joins TRBV19 and TRBJ1-6, with unresolved D. V lost 6 bases to trimming and J lost 7 bases, with 16 bases between them. Germline CDR1 and CDR2: LNHDA and SQIVND (reference sequence). There are 15 residues in the CDR3. The CDR3 reads CASSTIATINSPLHF. In nucleotides, the CDR3 is TGTGCCAGTAGCACGATCGCCACAATCAATTCACCCCTCCACTTT.

The chain carries TRBV25-1 and TRBJ1-4, with D unclear. V shed 5 bases and J shed 0 bases, with 7 bases lying between them. CDR3 length: 14 amino acids. CDR1 and CDR2 from the germline V gene are MGHDK and SYGVNS. CDR3 bases: TGTGCCAGCAGTCGACACCCAACTAATGAAAAACTGTTTTTT. It encodes CASSRHPTNEKLFF. Full variable domain (rest looked up from reference TRBV25-1 and TRBJ1-4): EADIYQTPRYLVIGTGKKITLECSQTMGHDKMYWYQQDPGMELHLIHYSYGVNSTEKGDLSSESTVSRIRTEHFPLTLESARPSHTSQYLCASSRHPTNEKLFFGSGTQLSVL.

This clone has only one observation. This rearrangement joins TRBV6-6 to TRBJ2-7; possibly TRBD1 for D (5 bases). This CDR3 is built from 13 residues. V was trimmed by 6 bases and J by 2 bases, leaving 11 bases between them. The germline CDR1 and CDR2 sequences are MNHNY and SVGAGI (reference sequence). CDR3: CASRSDRTYEQYF. CDR3 nucleotide sequence: TGTGCCAGCAGATCCGACAGAACCTACGAGCAGTACTTC.

The rearrangement links TRBV13 to TRBJ2-5; 7 nucleotides match TRBD1. Germline V gives CDR1 PRHDT, CDR2 FYEKMQ (reference sequence). The CDR3 totals 15 residues. V shed 5 bases, J shed 0 bases, and the junction held 6 bases outside the gene matches. CDR3 nucleotide sequence: TGTGCCAGCAGCCACGGGACAGCTTACCAAGAGACCCAGTACTTC. Amino acid sequence: CASSHGTAYQETQYF.

V gene TRBV6-1 combines with J gene TRBJ2-1; a possible D gene is TRBD2 (6 bases). CDR3 length: 14 amino acids. From germline, CDR1 is MNHNS and CDR2 SASEGT. With 6 bases removed from V and 1 base from J, the gap between germline ends came to 10 bases. CDR3 loop: CASSFGTSYNEQFF. For the CDR3, the DNA is TGTGCCAGCAGCTTTGGGACTTCCTACAATGAGCAGTTCTTC.

Comment on this clone: In the same sample, other DNA sequences code for this CDR3. The chain joins TRBV27 to TRBJ1-1, with 8 bases matching TRBD1. V dropped 6 bases and J dropped 0; count of bases not matched to a gene: 3. CDR1 and CDR2 from the germline V gene are MNHEY and SMNVEV (reference sequence). This CDR3 has 14 amino acids. CDR3 nucleotides: TGTGCCAGCAGCCGGACAGGGATGAACACTGAAGCTTTCTTT. Translation: CASSRTGMNTEAFF.

J is TRBJ1-2 and V is TRBV6-5; tentative D call: TRBD1 (5 bases). The V end lost 3 bases, the J end lost 4 bases, and 15 bases lay between the germline ends. Germline CDR1 and CDR2: MNHEY and SVGAGI. The CDR3 spans 15 residues. The CDR3 nucleotides are TGTGCCAGCAGTTATTGGGACGGGGGTGGCTATGGCTACACCTTC. It yields the protein CASSYWDGGGYGYTF.

The chain carries TRBV5-1 and TRBJ2-2, with D possibly matching TRBD2 (6 bases). The CDR3 covers 18 residues. Germline V gene data show CDR1 as SGHRS and CDR2 as YFSETQ. V shed 3 bases and J shed 0 bases, with 18 bases lying between them. CDR3 residues: CASSSFWQTRSNTGELFF. The DNA for the CDR3 is TGCGCCAGCAGCTCCTTTTGGCAGACTAGGTCGAACACCGGGGAGCTGTTTTTT.

This clone appeared a few times. The chain uses TRBV23-1 and TRBJ2-1; D unclear. TRBV23-1 is marked as an open reading frame, function uncertain. Deletions cut 0 bases from V and 0 bases from J, with 6 bases between. There are 15 residues in the CDR3. The CDR3 sequence: CASSQSGSSYNEQFF. For the CDR3, the DNA is TGCGCCAGCAGTCAATCTGGTAGCTCCTACAATGAGCAGTTCTTC.

The gene calls are TRBV18 and TRBJ1-3, with TRBD1 identical over 9 bases. After removal of 3 bases from V and 3 bases from J, the junction contained 9 bases not matched to a gene. CDR3 length: 17 residues. Germline V gene lookup returns CDR1 KGHSH and CDR2 LQKENI. CDR3 region: CASSPSPQGADGNTIYF. The CDR3 nucleotides are TGTGCCAGCTCACCTTCCCCACAGGGGGCGGATGGAAACACCATATATTTT.

The chain uses TRBV27 and TRBJ2-7, with TRBD2 identical over 12 bases. CDR1 MNHEY and CDR2 SMNVEV come from the germline V gene (reference sequence). The CDR3 is 14 residues long. Unmatched junction bases numbered 3, after V lost 5 bases and J lost 4 bases. DNA of the CDR3: TGTGCCAGCAGTGTGACTAGCGGGAGTTACGAGCAGTACTTC. Protein sequence: CASSVTSGSYEQYF.

The chain links TRBV6-5 to TRBJ1-5; D possibly corresponds to TRBD1 (5 bases). Germline assignment: CDR1 MNHEY and CDR2 SVGAGI. The CDR3 runs 15 residues. The V end lost 4 bases, the J end lost 5 bases, and 15 bases lay between the germline ends. The CDR3 region has the DNA TGTGCCAGCAGTTCCTATATCGAAGGGGATCAGCCCCAGCATTTT. Its protein product is CASSSYIEGDQPQHF.

This rearrangement joins TRBV7-2 to TRBJ2-7, with TRBD2 identical over 8 bases. The CDR3 has 14 residues. The germline V gene has CDR1 SGHTA and CDR2 FQGNSA. Trimming at V came to 3 bases and at J to 4 bases, leaving 5 bases not matched to a gene. CDR3 sequence (DNA): TGTGCCAGCAGCTTCCAGCGGGGGTTTTACGAGCAGTACTTC. It is translated as CASSFQRGFYEQYF.

The chain uses TRBV5-1 and TRBJ2-7; TRBD1 aligns across 7 bases. CDR3 size: 14 residues. The junction had 11 bases not matched to a gene; V was cut back by 5 bases and J by 6 bases. Germline V gene data show CDR1 as SGHRS and CDR2 as YFSETQ. CDR3 sequence: CASSSETGLGEQYF. The CDR3 nucleotides are TGCGCCAGCAGTTCGGAGACAGGGTTAGGCGAGCAGTACTTC.

This chain's CDR3 is CASSYNTGMNTEAFF. Here the CDR3 DNA reads TGCGCCAGCAGCTACAACACCGGGATGAACACTGAAGCTTTCTTT. The chain recombines TRBV5-1 with TRBJ1-1; no firm D call. Germline-derived CDR1 and CDR2 are SGHRS and YFSETQ. V was clipped by 3 bases and J by 0 bases, with 12 bases between them. The CDR3 has 15 residues.

This chain connects TRBV11-3 to TRBJ2-2, with D tentatively TRBD2 (5 bases). This CDR3 has 15 residues. Germline CDR1 SGHNT, CDR2 YENEEA. V lost 1 base to trimming and J lost 0 bases, with 6 bases between them. The CDR3 here is CASSLVGANTGELFF. The CDR3, as DNA: TGTGCCAGCAGCTTAGTCGGGGCGAACACCGGGGAGCTGTTTTTT.

The V gene is TRBV9, the J gene TRBJ1-2; 10 nucleotides agree with TRBD1. With 4 bases clipped from V and 4 bases from J, the junction kept 4 bases outside the gene matches. CDR1 SGDLS and CDR2 YYNGEE come from the germline V gene. This CDR3 has 14 amino acids. CDR3 bases: TGTGCCAGCAGCCCCGGGACAGGGGCCTATGGCTACACCTTC. It translates to CASSPGTGAYGYTF.

The CDR3 DNA reads TGTGCCACCAGCAGAGATTTGGGGGGGAACTATGGCTACACCTTC. Translating gives CATSRDLGGNYGYTF. This rearrangement joins TRBV15 to TRBJ1-2; TRBD1 might be the D (5 bases). The germline CDR1 and CDR2 sequences are LNHNV and YYDKDF (reference sequence). The V gene lost 0 bases and the J gene lost 2 bases, with 10 bases spanning the gap. This CDR3 is built from 15 residues.

This chain connects TRBV10-3 to TRBJ1-6; 7 nucleotides agree with TRBD1. The germline V gene has CDR1 ENHRY and CDR2 SYGVKD. Trimming removed 4 bases from V and 15 bases from J; junction bases left unmatched: 9. The CDR3 contains 13 residues. CDR3 nucleotides: TGTGCCATCAGTGGGGACAGCATGGGTCACCTCCACTTT. It translates to CAISGDSMGHLHF.

This chain links TRBV30 with TRBJ1-5, with D possibly matching TRBD1 (5 bases). Trimming stripped 3 bases from V and 5 bases from J, with 11 bases between. The CDR3 has 13 residues. Germline V gives CDR1 GTSNPN, CDR2 SVGIG (reference sequence). Here the CDR3 DNA reads TGTGCCTGGAGCGTTATGGGGCATCAGCCCCAGCATTTT. Encoded protein: CAWSVMGHQPQHF.

The gene calls are TRBV11-2 and TRBJ2-1; 8 bases match TRBD2. CDR1 is SGHAT, CDR2 FQNNGV, per germline. The J segment lost 8 bases and the V segment lost 4 bases, leaving 7 bases of the junction unmatched. The CDR3 contains 14 residues. The CDR3 loop reads CASSYMRGAHEQFF. As DNA, the CDR3 is TGTGCCAGCAGCTACATGCGGGGGGCCCATGAGCAGTTCTTC.

The rearrangement links TRBV7-2 to TRBJ2-7; 7 bases are a match to TRBD2. From germline, CDR1 is SGHTA and CDR2 FQGNSA. The CDR3 is 15 amino acids. V was pared by 1 base and J by 1 base, with 4 bases of the junction left unmatched. The CDR3 sequence is CASSLGLATSYEQYF. For the CDR3, the DNA is TGTGCCAGCAGCTTAGGACTAGCTACTTCCTACGAGCAGTACTTC.

The chain is built from TRBV5-1 and TRBJ2-1; 9 nucleotides line up with TRBD1. Germline V gene sequence: CDR1 SGHRS, CDR2 YFSETQ. The CDR3 loop spans 14 amino acids. The J segment lost 5 bases and the V segment lost 1 base, leaving 1 base of the junction unmatched. This chain's CDR3 is CASSLWTGDNEQFF. The CDR3, as DNA: TGCGCCAGCAGCTTGTGGACAGGGGACAATGAGCAGTTCTTC.

Details on this clone: One end of the junction does not line up with germline, which may come from a read error. The identical CDR3 is also encoded by other nucleotide sequences in the sample. The V call is TRBV30, the J call TRBJ1-5; 7 nucleotides agree with TRBD1. In germline, CDR1 is GTSNPN, CDR2 SVGIG (reference sequence). There are 15 residues in the CDR3. This CDR3 is CAWSARQGLHQPQHF. In DNA, the CDR3 is TGCGCCTGGAGCGCTAGACAGGGACTCCATCAGCCCCAGCATTTT.

The chain recombines TRBV6-1 with TRBJ2-7; D may be TRBD2 (5 bases). V was shortened by 6 bases and J by 3 bases, with 18 bases between the two germline ends. Per germline, CDR1 MNHNS and CDR2 SASEGT. The CDR3 totals 15 residues. The CDR3 coding sequence is TGTGCCAGCAGAGAAAGGACGGGGAATGGCTACGAGCAGTACTTC. Amino acid sequence: CASRERTGNGYEQYF.